Below, 12 T cell receptor beta chains from the same sample are listed, as sequenced in a study of T cell responses to AZD1222 COVID-19 vaccine (dated by TCRdb to the early 2020s). According to the study, the label for this sample's time point signals: about 28 days (+/-7) after the second vaccine dose. Library preparation was by the immunoSEQ multiplex PCR assay. TCRdb carries this immuneACCESS record with in-frame sequences only. Its versions omit some clonotypes, under half of them owing to an unresolved V gene in the studies checked, with the rest unexplained. In all, the sample holds fewer than 150,000 clones, and 90% to 95% of those were seen once. The ten largest clones add up to approximately 5% of the sample. The starting material was peripheral blood, obtained 28 days after the second AZD1222 dose. The receptors were gathered from an adult who received the AZD1222 COVID-19 vaccine.

CDR3 in DNA: TGTGCCAGCAGCCCTAGACAGGGCTGGCCCTACAATGAGCAGTTCTTC. It specifies CASSPRQGWPYNEQFF. V gene TRBV7-8 combines with J gene TRBJ2-1, with 7 nucleotides matching TRBD1. CDR3 length equals 16 residues. V lost 5 bases to trimming and J lost 2 bases; unmatched junction nucleotides: 9. CDR1 and CDR2 from the germline V gene are SGHVS and FQNEAQ.

V is TRBV27 and J is TRBJ2-1; 8 bases fit TRBD1. The CDR3 length is 16 residues. Germline values: CDR1 MNHEY, CDR2 SMNVEV (reference sequence). Trimming took 4 bases from V and 0 from J; bases not matched to a gene: 5. This CDR3 is CASSSPTGDSYNEQFF. The CDR3 nucleotides read TGTGCCAGCAGTTCTCCGACAGGGGACTCCTACAATGAGCAGTTCTTC.

This chain uses TRBV19 with TRBJ2-2; 8 nucleotides match TRBD2. The length of the CDR3 is 17 residues. Germline V gives CDR1 LNHDA, CDR2 SQIVND (reference sequence). Losses at the gene ends were 3 bases for V and 3 bases for J; bases not matched to a gene: 9. The CDR3 region is CASSIQVSGADTGELFF. CDR3 coding DNA: TGTGCCAGTAGTATTCAGGTTAGCGGGGCCGACACCGGGGAGCTGTTTTTT.

This sequence joins TRBV4-3 and TRBJ2-3; 7 bases match TRBD2. The J segment lost 5 bases and the V segment lost 0 bases, leaving 8 bases of the junction unmatched. This CDR3 is 16 amino acids long. The V gene's germline CDR1 is LGHNA and CDR2 YSLEER. The DNA for the CDR3 is TGCGCCAGCAGCCAAGATTTTGAGCGGGGCGGAGATACGCAGTATTTT. Its translation is CASSQDFERGGDTQYF.

V gene TRBV5-4 combines with J gene TRBJ1-1; no definite D call. Germline V gene data show CDR1 as SGHNT and CDR2 as YYREEE (reference sequence). V was trimmed by 0 bases and J by 1 base, leaving 10 bases between them. The CDR3 runs 15 residues. In nucleotides, the CDR3 is TGTGCCAGCAGCTTGGGGCAAACCCAGAACACTGAAGCTTTCTTT. Protein: CASSLGQTQNTEAFF.

The chain recombines TRBV19 with TRBJ2-5; 7 bases align to TRBD1. Trimming removed 1 base from V and 5 bases from J; junction bases left unmatched: 7. From germline, CDR1 is LNHDA and CDR2 SQIVND (reference sequence). The CDR3 has 15 residues. DNA for the CDR3: TGTGCCAGTAGTATAGGGCACAGGGGTTGGGAGACCCAGTACTTC. It encodes CASSIGHRGWETQYF.

V is TRBV12-3 or TRBV12-4 and J is TRBJ1-3; D possibly corresponds to TRBD1 (5 bases). This CDR3 comprises 12 residues. Trimming took off 5 bases at V and 8 bases at J, with 10 bases between the two ends. CDR3: CASSGGWDTIYF. The CDR3 nucleotides are TGTGCCAGCAGTGGGGGGTGGGACACCATATATTTT.

The count of this clone is one. CDR3 nucleotides: TGCAGCGGAGAACGGGTGGTTGGCACTGAAGCTTTCTTT. It codes for CSGERVVGTEAFF. The rearrangement links TRBV29-1 to TRBJ1-1; D is ambiguous. V was cut by 7 bases and J by 4 bases, with 16 bases left in between. The CDR3 has 13 residues. Germline V gives CDR1 SQVTM, CDR2 ANQGSEA.

V usage is TRBV7-2 and J usage is TRBJ1-4; TRBD1 might be the D (6 bases). Trimming stripped 4 bases from V and 4 bases from J, with 13 bases between. This CDR3 spans 15 amino acids. The germline gives CDR1 SGHTA, CDR2 FQGNSA. The CDR3 region has the DNA TGTGCCAGCAGCTCGGAGGGGGGCTATAATGAAAAACTGTTTTTT. It specifies CASSSEGGYNEKLFF. The whole variable domain, remainder taken from reference TRBV7-2 and TRBJ1-4, is GAGVSQSPSNKVTEKGKDVELRCDPISGHTALYWYRQSLGQGLEFLIYFQGNSAPDKSGLPSDRFSAERTGGSVSTLTIQRTQQEDSAVYLCASSSEGGYNEKLFFGSGTQLSVL.

This chain connects TRBV4-3 to TRBJ2-2; a weak D match, TRBD1 (6 bases). The V gene lost 0 bases and the J gene lost 7 bases, with 18 bases spanning the gap. Germline lookup yields CDR1 LGHNA and CDR2 YSLEER. CDR3 length equals 17 residues. CDR3 protein: CASSQDPGVNRLGELFF. The CDR3 DNA follows: TGCGCCAGCAGCCAAGATCCAGGGGTTAACCGTCTCGGGGAGCTGTTTTTT.

This clone was found once. In DNA form, the CDR3 reads TGTGCCAGCAGCCAGGGACTAGCGGGTCCCACAGATACGCAGTATTTT. Encoded protein: CASSQGLAGPTDTQYF. This chain uses TRBV14 with TRBJ2-3; 12 nucleotides agree with TRBD2. Germline CDR1 SGHDN, CDR2 FVKESK. There are 16 residues in the CDR3. After removal of 3 bases from V and 2 bases from J, the junction contained 3 bases not matched to a gene.

This rearrangement joins TRBV5-8 to TRBJ1-5, with D tentatively TRBD1 (5 bases). V was pared by 1 base and J by 6 bases, with 14 bases between. The length of the CDR3 is 15 residues. From germline, CDR1 is SGHTS and CDR2 YDEGEE. In nucleotides, the CDR3 is TGTGCCAGCAGCTTGCGGGGACCCCTGGTTCAGCCCCAGCATTTT. It is translated as CASSLRGPLVQPQHF.